Listed below are T cell receptor beta chains from one sample, sequenced in a study of shared clonotypes between healthy human individuals. Assay used: immunoSEQ multiplex PCR; TCRdb lists only in-frame clones, some missing. The sample has roughly 2,000,000 clones, roughly 95% seen once. Input material: naive CD8+ T cells from PBMCs. These receptors were collected from a man between 18 and 29 years old in good health. Some clones in this sample may be carry-over from other donors' samples. The CDR3 runs from the conserved cysteine through the conserved F or W. Fields, in order: V gene, CDR3 protein.

TRBV5-1,CASSLAAGEPYEQYF
TRBV27,CASSPGQGAVYGYTF
TRBV5-1,CASSPWAGSSYEQYF
TRBV6-4,CASSDGIAGSTDTQYF
TRBV11-2,CASSLFRARASGEQYF
TRBV5-6,CASSLAAPEGQFF
TRBV9,CASSVQGAAGELFF
TRBV27,CASSLEAGSAGELFF
TRBV19,CASSPWGGNNEAFF
TRBV5-4,CASSFRDRVNEQYF
TRBV5-1,CASSLDISSYNEQFF
TRBV2,CASSGPDQETQYF
TRBV5-6,CASSTRDAPYEQYF
TRBV5-5,CASSLHHF
TRBV7-9,CASSRNTGELFF
TRBV19,CASSGTASSYNEQFF
TRBV7-9,CASSLVGRGYEQYF
TRBV5-1,CASSLLTRDLYEQYF
TRBV9,CASSVGSGVLETQYF
TRBV11-1,CASSYLAEGVNEQFF
TRBV10-3,CAISDRRDFPNTGELFF
TRBV7-9,CASSLDGASTDTQYF
TRBV9,CASSVGTTSTDTQYF
TRBV28,CASSLLGLQNEQYF
TRBV7-9,CASSLEGNLWGTGELFF
TRBV2,CASTRGGTGEKLFF
TRBV13,CASSLGLNTEAFF
TRBV9,CASTGGSNTEAFF
TRBV6-1,CASSGVGAAMGEKLFF
TRBV27,CASSLFGAYSNQPQHF
TRBV27,CASSQSQRELTYEQYF
TRBV27,CASSFRGLREQYF
TRBV27,CASSSLAGGPAEQYF